These T cell receptor beta chains were read from a single sample in a study of cytomegalovirus exposure and HLA in healthy donors. Profiled with immunoSEQ multiplex PCR; TCRdb holds only in-frame clones, not every one. The sample lists approximately 130,000 clones, about 86% occurring once. Sequencing was done on a sample of PBMCs. These receptors all stem from a woman younger than 45 in good health and CMV-seronegative. The CDR3 runs from the conserved cysteine through the conserved F or W. D genes are given only for firm matches. Size is stated for part of the rows, as once, few or many counts, or as a class when the clone is expanded.

TRBV2	TRBJ2-7	NA	NA	TGTGCCAGCAGAGACGACAGTACCTACGAGCAGTACTTC	CASRDDSTYEQYF
TRBV6-4	TRBJ2-1	NA	TRBD1	TGTGCCAGCAGTGAAGCTGCAGGGGGTCTGGGGGTCTACAATGAGCAGTTCTTC	CASSEAAGGLGVYNEQFF
TRBV5-1	TRBJ2-7	NA	TRBD2	TGCGCCAGCACCAAATCTGTACGGGGGGACCCTCACTACGAGCAGTACTTC	CASTKSVRGDPHYEQYF
TRBV29-1	TRBJ2-4	NA	TRBD1	TGCAGCGTCGACACCCCCGGACAGGGGCCGCACATTCAGTACTTC	CSVDTPGQGPHIQYF
TRBV5-6	TRBJ2-7	NA	NA	TGTGCCAGCAGCTTGGGAAGATACCTGCGAGGGCAGTACTTC	CASSLGRYLRGQYF
TRBV5-6	TRBJ1-2	once	TRBD1	TGTGCCAGCAGCCCCTGGGCGGACAGGGTTGGTCACTATGGCTACACCTTC	CASSPWADRVGHYGYTF
TRBV29-1	TRBJ2-1	NA	TRBD2	TGCAGCGTTGAAGGACTAGCGGGAGAGGGGGAGCAGTTCTTC	CSVEGLAGEGEQFF
TRBV30	TRBJ2-4	NA	NA	TGTGCCTGGAGGTCTAAGAGCGTCAAAAACATTCAGTACTTC	CAWRSKSVKNIQYF
TRBV11-1	TRBJ2-2	NA	TRBD1	TGTGCCAGCAGCTTTAGGGACAGGGGATCCGGGGAGCTGTTTTTT	CASSFRDRGSGELFF
TRBV5-5	TRBJ2-7	NA	NA	TGTGCCAGCAGCTTGGACGTGAACAATATATACGAGCAGTACTTC	CASSLDVNNIYEQYF
TRBV7-9	TRBJ1-1	NA	TRBD1	TGTGCCAGCAGCTATACAGGGGTCACTGAAGCTTTCTTT	CASSYTGVTEAFF
TRBV19	TRBJ1-1	NA	TRBD1	TGTGCCAGTAGTATTGGGGACAGGGGTAGGACTGAAGCTTTCTTT	CASSIGDRGRTEAFF
TRBV6-1	TRBJ2-5	NA	TRBD2	TGTGCCAGCTCGGGCCTAGCGGAAGAGACCCAGTACTTC	CASSGLAEETQYF
TRBV19	TRBJ2-1	NA	NA	TGTGCCAGTAGTATGGCGGGCTCCTACAATGAGCAGTTCTTC	CASSMAGSYNEQFF
TRBV12-2	TRBJ2-1	NA	NA	TGTGCAAGTCGCTTAGTCCCTGGACTAGCGGGCCCCAATGAGCAGTTCTTC	CASRLVPGLAGPNEQFF
TRBV28	TRBJ2-7	NA	NA	TGTGCCAGCATCGGGAGACCGATAACCTACGAGCAGTACTTC	CASIGRPITYEQYF
TRBV2	TRBJ2-2	NA	NA	TGTGCCAGCAGTCGGTTAGCCCTGGCCGATAACACCGGGGAGCTGTTTTTT	CASSRLALADNTGELFF
TRBV6-1	TRBJ2-3	NA	TRBD2	TGTGCCAGCAGTGGGACTAGCGGGGGGGCAGATACGCAGTATTTT	CASSGTSGGADTQYF
TRBV19	TRBJ2-3	NA	NA	TGTGCCAGTAGTATAGACGAGGGAGCCGGCACAGATACGCAGTATTTT	CASSIDEGAGTDTQYF
TRBV11-3	TRBJ2-3	once	NA	TGTGCCAGCAGGGGGAGGGGGGCAGATACGCAGTATTTT	CASRGRGADTQYF
TRBV18	TRBJ1-4	few	TRBD1	TGTGCCAGCTCACCAGGGACAGGGCTACGGGAAAAACTGTTTTTT	CASSPGTGLREKLFF
TRBV7-6	TRBJ2-7	once	NA	TGTGCCAGCAGCTTAGGAGGGTTCCTGTACTTC	CASSLGGFLYF
TRBV5-5	TRBJ1-3	NA	TRBD1	TGTGCCAGCAGCTTCGGACAGGGCAGTGGAAACACCATATATTTT	CASSFGQGSGNTIYF
TRBV7-9	TRBJ2-7	NA	NA	TGTGCTTCTGCCGGCCGGGACACAACACCTTTCTACGAGCAGTACTTC	CASAGRDTTPFYEQYF
TRBV4-1	TRBJ2-1	NA	NA	TGCGCCAGCAGCCAATTCGTACCGGCGCGGGCAGCCTACAATGAGCAGTTCTTC	CASSQFVPARAAYNEQFF
TRBV28	TRBJ1-5	NA	NA	TGTGCCAGCAGACAGGGCTCAAATCAGCCCCAGCATTTT	CASRQGSNQPQHF
TRBV4-1	TRBJ1-2	NA	TRBD1	TGCGCCAGCAGCCAACCCGGACAGGGTGGCTATGGCTACACCTTC	CASSQPGQGGYGYTF
TRBV5-8	TRBJ1-5	few	NA	TGTGCCAGCAGCTTAACACATCAGCCCCAGCATTTT	CASSLTHQPQHF
TRBV28	TRBJ2-1	NA	TRBD1	TGTGCCAGCAGTTTCGACAGGGGCCACAATGAGCAGTTCTTC	CASSFDRGHNEQFF
TRBV27	TRBJ2-7	NA	TRBD1	TGTGCCAGCAGTTCGGCCGGGACAGGGTTATACGAGCAGTACTTC	CASSSAGTGLYEQYF
TRBV7-2	TRBJ2-1	NA	NA	TGTGCCAGCAGCTTAGGGTTAGACGGGAGTAAGTTCTTC	CASSLGLDGSKFF
TRBV28	TRBJ2-7	NA	TRBD1	TGTGCCAGCAGTCGGGGACAGTCCTACGAGCAGTACTTC	CASSRGQSYEQYF
TRBV5-1	TRBJ2-3	NA	TRBD2	TGCGCCAGCAGCTTGGGAGCGGGGAGCACAGATACGCAGTATTTT	CASSLGAGSTDTQYF
TRBV4-2	TRBJ2-1	NA	NA	TGTGCCAGCAGCCAAGATAGTAGGGGCGAGCAGTTCTTC	CASSQDSRGEQFF
TRBV28	TRBJ2-7	NA	NA	TGTGCCAGCAGTCATAGCTCCAAGAGCTCCTACGAGCAGTACTTC	CASSHSSKSSYEQYF
TRBV7-9	TRBJ2-3	NA	NA	TGTGCCAGCAGCTTCGCCGGGACTTCGACAACCGACACAGATACGCAGTATTTT	CASSFAGTSTTDTDTQYF
TRBV7-2	TRBJ2-1	NA	NA	TGTGCCAGCAGCCCTTACAATGAGCAGTTCTTC	CASSPYNEQFF
TRBV5-6	TRBJ2-4	NA	NA	TGTGCCAGCAGCTTGGCCAGAGGATACATTCAGTACTTC	CASSLARGYIQYF
TRBV28	TRBJ1-3	NA	TRBD1	TGTGCCAGCAGCTCAGGGGGTTCTGGAAACACCATATATTTT	CASSSGGSGNTIYF
TRBV5-1	TRBJ2-3	NA	TRBD2	TGCGCCAGCAGCACCGGATTTACTAGCGGCACAGATACGCAGTATTTT	CASSTGFTSGTDTQYF
TRBV7-9	TRBJ1-4	NA	NA	TGTGCCAGCAGCGTGACGGACAGTACGGCTGAAAAACTGTTTTTT	CASSVTDSTAEKLFF
TRBV28	TRBJ2-1	NA	NA	TGTGCCAGCAGTGCGTCAGGGGTTAGCTCCTACAATGAGCAGTTCTTC	CASSASGVSSYNEQFF